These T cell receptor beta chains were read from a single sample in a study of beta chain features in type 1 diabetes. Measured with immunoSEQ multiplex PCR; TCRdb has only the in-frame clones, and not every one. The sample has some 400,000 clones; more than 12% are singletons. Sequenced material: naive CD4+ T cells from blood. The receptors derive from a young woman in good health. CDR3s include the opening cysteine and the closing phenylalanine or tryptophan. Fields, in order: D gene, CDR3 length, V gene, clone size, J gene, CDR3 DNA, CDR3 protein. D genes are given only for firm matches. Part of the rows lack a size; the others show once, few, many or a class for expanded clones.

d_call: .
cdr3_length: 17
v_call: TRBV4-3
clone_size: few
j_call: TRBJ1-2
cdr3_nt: TGCGCCAGCAGCCAAGAGGAGGGGCAGGGCCGGAACTATGGCTACACCTTC
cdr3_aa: CASSQEEGQGRNYGYTF

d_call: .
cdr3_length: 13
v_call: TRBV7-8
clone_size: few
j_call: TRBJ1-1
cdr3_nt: TGTGCCAGCAGCTTACGTCAGGGCCCCGAAGCTTTCTTT
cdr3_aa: CASSLRQGPEAFF

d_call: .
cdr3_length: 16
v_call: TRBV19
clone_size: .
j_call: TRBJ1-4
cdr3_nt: TGTGCCAGTAGTATCCCGGGGGTGATGACTAATGAAAAACTGTTTTTT
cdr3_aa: CASSIPGVMTNEKLFF

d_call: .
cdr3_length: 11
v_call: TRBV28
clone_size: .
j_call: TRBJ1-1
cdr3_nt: TGTGCCAGCACGGGATACACTGAAGCTTTCTTT
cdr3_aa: CASTGYTEAFF

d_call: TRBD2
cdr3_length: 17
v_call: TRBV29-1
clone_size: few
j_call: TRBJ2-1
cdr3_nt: TGCAGCGTTAGCGACGGGACTAGCGGGAGTTCTGGCAATGAGCAGTTCTTC
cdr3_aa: CSVSDGTSGSSGNEQFF

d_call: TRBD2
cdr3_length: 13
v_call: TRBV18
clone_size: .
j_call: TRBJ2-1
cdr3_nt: TGTGCCAGCTCCCCCGGACTAGCGAATGAGCAGTTCTTC
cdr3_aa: CASSPGLANEQFF

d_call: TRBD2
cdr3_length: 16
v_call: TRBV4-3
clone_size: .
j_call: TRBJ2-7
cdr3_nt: TGCGCCAGCAGCCAAGACTGGGCTAGCGGGATTTACGAGCAGTACTTC
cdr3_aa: CASSQDWASGIYEQYF

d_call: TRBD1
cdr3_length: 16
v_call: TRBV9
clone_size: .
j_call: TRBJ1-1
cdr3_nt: TGTGCCAGCAGCGGGGACAGGGGCGGGCTGAACACTGAAGCTTTCTTT
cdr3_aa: CASSGDRGGLNTEAFF

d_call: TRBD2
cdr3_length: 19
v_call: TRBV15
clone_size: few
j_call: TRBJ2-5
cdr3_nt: TGTGCCACCAGCTCCGTCAGGTTAGCGGGAGGAAAGAACCAAGAGACCCAGTACTTC
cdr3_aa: CATSSVRLAGGKNQETQYF

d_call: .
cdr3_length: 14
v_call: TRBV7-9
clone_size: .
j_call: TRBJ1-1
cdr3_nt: TGTGCCAGCAGCTTATCACAGGCGAACACTGAAGCTTTCTTT
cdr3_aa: CASSLSQANTEAFF

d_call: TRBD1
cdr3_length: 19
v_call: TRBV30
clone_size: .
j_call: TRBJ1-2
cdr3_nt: TGTGCCTGGAAGGGGGCACGCTCACCCGAAGGTTCTACTAACTATGGCTACACCTTC
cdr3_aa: CAWKGARSPEGSTNYGYTF

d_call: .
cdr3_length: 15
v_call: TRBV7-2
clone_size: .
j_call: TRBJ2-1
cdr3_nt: TGTGCCAGCAGCTTAGAGGCTAGCCCATACAATGAGCAGTTCTTC
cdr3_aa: CASSLEASPYNEQFF

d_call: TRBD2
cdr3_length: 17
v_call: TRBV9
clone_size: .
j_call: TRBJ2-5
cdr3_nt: TGTGCCAGCAGCGTAGCTTCGAGCGGGAGAGGGTTGGAGACCCAGTACTTC
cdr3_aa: CASSVASSGRGLETQYF

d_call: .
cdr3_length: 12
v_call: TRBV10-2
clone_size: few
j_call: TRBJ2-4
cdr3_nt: TGCGCCAGCAGTGAGTTGGCGGCTATTCAGTACTTC
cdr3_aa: CASSELAAIQYF

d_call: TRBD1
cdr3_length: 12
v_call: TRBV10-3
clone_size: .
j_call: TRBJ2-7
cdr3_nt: TGTGCCATCAGCAACAGGGGGGACGAGCAGTACTTC
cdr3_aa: CAISNRGDEQYF

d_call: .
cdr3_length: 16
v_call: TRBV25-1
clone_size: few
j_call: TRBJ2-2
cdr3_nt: TGTGCCAGCAGTGAAGGCGGACACTTATCGGGCCGGGAGCTGTTTTTT
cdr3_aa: CASSEGGHLSGRELFF

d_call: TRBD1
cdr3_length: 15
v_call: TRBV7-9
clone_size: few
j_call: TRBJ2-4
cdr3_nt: TGTGCCAGCAGCTTACCCCCGGGACAGCAAAACATTCAGTACTTC
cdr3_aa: CASSLPPGQQNIQYF

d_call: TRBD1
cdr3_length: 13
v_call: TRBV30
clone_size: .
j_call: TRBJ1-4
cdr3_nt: TGTGCCTGGAGAGACAGGGGGAATGAAAAACTGTTTTTT
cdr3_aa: CAWRDRGNEKLFF

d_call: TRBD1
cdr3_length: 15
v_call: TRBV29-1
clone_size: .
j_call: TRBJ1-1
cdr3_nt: TGCAGCGTTGAAGATCCGGTAGAGGGGGCCACTGAAGCTTTCTTT
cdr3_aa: CSVEDPVEGATEAFF

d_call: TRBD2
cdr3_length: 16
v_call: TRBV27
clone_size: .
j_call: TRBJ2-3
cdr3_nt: TGTGCCAGCAGCCGTACCCCTAGCGGGAACACAGATACGCAGTATTTT
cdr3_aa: CASSRTPSGNTDTQYF

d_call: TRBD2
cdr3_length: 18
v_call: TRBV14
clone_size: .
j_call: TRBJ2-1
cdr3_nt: TGTGCCAGCAGCCAAGATTACTATGGACTAGCGTCGTACAATGAGCAGTTCTTC
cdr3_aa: CASSQDYYGLASYNEQFF

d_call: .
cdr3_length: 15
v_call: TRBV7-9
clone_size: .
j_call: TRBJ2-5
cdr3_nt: TGTGCCAGCAGCCCCAGGGGAACCAACGGGGAGACCCAGTACTTC
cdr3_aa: CASSPRGTNGETQYF

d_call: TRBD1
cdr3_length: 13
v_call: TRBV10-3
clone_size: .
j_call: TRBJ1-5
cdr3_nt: TGTGCCGCGGGACAGGGGTGGGATCAGCCCCAGCATTTT
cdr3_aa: CAAGQGWDQPQHF

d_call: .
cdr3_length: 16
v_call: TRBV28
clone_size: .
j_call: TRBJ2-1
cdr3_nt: TGTGCCAGCAGCCGAGATCGGTCGTGGTCCTACAATGAGCAGTTCTTC
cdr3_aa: CASSRDRSWSYNEQFF

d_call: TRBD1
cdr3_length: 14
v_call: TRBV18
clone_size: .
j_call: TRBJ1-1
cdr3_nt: TGTGCCAGCTCGACGGACAGGGGGGGCACTGAAGCTTTCTTT
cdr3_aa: CASSTDRGGTEAFF

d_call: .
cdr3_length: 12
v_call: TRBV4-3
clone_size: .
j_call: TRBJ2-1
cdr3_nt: TGCGCCAGCAGCCAAGGAGGGCATGAGCAGTTCTTC
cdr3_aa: CASSQGGHEQFF

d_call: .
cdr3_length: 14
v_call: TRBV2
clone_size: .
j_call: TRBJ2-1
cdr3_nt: TGTGCCAGCAGTGATCTAGCGTACTACAATGAGCAGTTCTTC
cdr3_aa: CASSDLAYYNEQFF

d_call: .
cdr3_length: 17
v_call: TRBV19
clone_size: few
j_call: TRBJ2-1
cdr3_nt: TGTGCCAGTAGTATAGTCGGCGGGTTGAGCTCCTACAATGAGCAGTTCTTC
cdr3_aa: CASSIVGGLSSYNEQFF

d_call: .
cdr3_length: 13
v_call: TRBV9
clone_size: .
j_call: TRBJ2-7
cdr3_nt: TGTGCCAGCAGCGGCGGTCCCATCTACGAGCAGTACTTC
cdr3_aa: CASSGGPIYEQYF

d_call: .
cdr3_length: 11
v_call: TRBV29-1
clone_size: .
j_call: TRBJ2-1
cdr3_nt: TGCAGCGTCCCGGACAGTCATGAGCAGTTCTTC
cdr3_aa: CSVPDSHEQFF

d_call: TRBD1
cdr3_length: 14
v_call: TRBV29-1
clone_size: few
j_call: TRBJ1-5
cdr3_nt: TGCAGCGTTGAAGGACAGGGAAACCCGAGAGCCCAGCATTTT
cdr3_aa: CSVEGQGNPRAQHF

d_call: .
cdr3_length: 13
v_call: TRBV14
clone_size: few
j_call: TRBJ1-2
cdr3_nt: TGTGCCAGCAGCCGATCACTCTACTATGGCTACACCTTC
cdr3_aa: CASSRSLYYGYTF

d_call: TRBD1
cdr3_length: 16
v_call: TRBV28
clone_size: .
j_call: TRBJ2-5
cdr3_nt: TGTGCCAGCACCATATCACAGGGGGCGCATAGGGAGACCCAGTACTTC
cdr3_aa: CASTISQGAHRETQYF

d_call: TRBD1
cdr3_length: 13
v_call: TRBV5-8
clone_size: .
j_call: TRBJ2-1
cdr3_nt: TGTGCCAGCAGCTGGGGGGACAGGGGGGTGCAGTTCTTC
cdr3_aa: CASSWGDRGVQFF

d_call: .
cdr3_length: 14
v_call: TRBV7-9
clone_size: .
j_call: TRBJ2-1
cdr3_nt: TGTGCCAGCAGCTTAGGGACTGTGAACAATGAGCAGTTCTTC
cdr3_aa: CASSLGTVNNEQFF

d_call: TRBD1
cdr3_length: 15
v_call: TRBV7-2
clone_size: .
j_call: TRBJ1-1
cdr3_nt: TGTGCCAGCAGCTTAGACGGGACAGAGAACACTGAAGCTTTCTTT
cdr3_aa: CASSLDGTENTEAFF

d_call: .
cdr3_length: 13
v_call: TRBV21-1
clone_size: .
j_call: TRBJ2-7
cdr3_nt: TGTGCCAGCAGCAAAGTTTGGGAGGACGAGCAGTACTTC
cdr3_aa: CASSKVWEDEQYF

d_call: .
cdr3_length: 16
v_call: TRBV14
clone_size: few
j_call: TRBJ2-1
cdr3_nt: TGTGCCAGCAGCCAAGAGACTGGGAGCTCCTACAATGAGCAGTTCTTC
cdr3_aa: CASSQETGSSYNEQFF

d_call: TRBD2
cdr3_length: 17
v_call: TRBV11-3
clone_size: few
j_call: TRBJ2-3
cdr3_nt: TGTGCCAGCAGCTTGGTAACTAGCGGGAGTTCCCCAGATACGCAGTATTTT
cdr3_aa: CASSLVTSGSSPDTQYF

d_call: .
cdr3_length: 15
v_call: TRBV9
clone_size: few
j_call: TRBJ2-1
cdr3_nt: TGTGCCAGCAGCGTAGGTAGCCATGCAACGAATGAGCAGTTCTTC
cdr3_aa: CASSVGSHATNEQFF